Listed below are T cell receptor beta chains from one sample, sequenced in a study of cytomegalovirus exposure and HLA in healthy donors. Measured with immunoSEQ multiplex PCR; TCRdb has only the in-frame clones, and not every one. This table holds some 150,000 clones, about four fifths found once. Sequencing input: PBMCs. These receptors were taken from a man under 40 in good health and CMV-seronegative. The CDR3 runs from the conserved cysteine through the conserved F or W. Each record gives: CDR3 length, J gene, clone size, D gene, V gene, CDR3 DNA, CDR3 protein. The D gene is left open where the match is weak. Expanded clones get a size class; other rows say once, few or many, or leave the size out.

14,TRBJ1-2,NA,NA,TRBV10-1,TGCGCCAGCAGTATTCCTCCTCCAGACTATGGCTACACCTTC,CASSIPPPDYGYTF
15,TRBJ1-2,NA,TRBD1,TRBV19,TGTGCCAGTGCTGAGACAGGGGACTCCTCTATGGGCTACACCTTC,CASAETGDSSMGYTF
16,TRBJ1-5,few,NA,TRBV7-2,TGTGCCAGCAGCTTAGTCGGTACAGGGAAAAATCAGCCCCAGCATTTT,CASSLVGTGKNQPQHF
15,TRBJ2-7,few,NA,TRBV18,TGTGCCAGCTCACCATCGATCAGGGATGCCTACGAGCAGTACTTC,CASSPSIRDAYEQYF
12,TRBJ1-1,NA,NA,TRBV29-1,TGCAGCGTCTCCAGGGTGGTTACTGAAGCTTTCTTT,CSVSRVVTEAFF
18,TRBJ1-5,few,NA,TRBV4-2,TGTGCCAGCAGCCAAGATCCGAGAGGACGGGATAGCAATCAGCCCCAGCATTTT,CASSQDPRGRDSNQPQHF
14,TRBJ1-1,few,TRBD1,TRBV29-1,TGCAGCGTTGAGGCGGGTCGGGGGACAGGTGAAGCTTTCTTT,CSVEAGRGTGEAFF
15,TRBJ2-3,once,NA,TRBV25-1,TGTGCCAGCAGTGACCCCCGTGGAGTCGCAGATACGCAGTATTTT,CASSDPRGVADTQYF
12,TRBJ1-2,NA,NA,TRBV7-9,TGTGCCAGCAGCTTTCGAGTCGATGGCTACACCTTC,CASSFRVDGYTF
17,TRBJ2-7,NA,TRBD2,TRBV5-8,TGTGCCAGCAGCCCTGGACTAGCGAATTTTTTCACCTACGAGCAGTACTTC,CASSPGLANFFTYEQYF
13,TRBJ1-1,NA,TRBD1,TRBV9,TGTGCCAGCAGCCCCGAGGGGGCGCAGAGAGCTTTCTTT,CASSPEGAQRAFF
15,TRBJ2-1,NA,TRBD2,TRBV25-1,TGTGCCAGTACCCTGGGGCTAGCGGGAGGCAATGAGCAGTTCTTC,CASTLGLAGGNEQFF
17,TRBJ2-1,NA,NA,TRBV5-6,TGTGCCAGCAGCTTGGCCCGTACTAGCCCGAAAGGCAATGAGCAGTTCTTC,CASSLARTSPKGNEQFF
12,TRBJ2-1,NA,NA,TRBV21-1,TGTGCCAGCAGCTGGGGGCACAATGAGCAGTTCTTC,CASSWGHNEQFF
17,TRBJ2-2,NA,NA,TRBV27,TGTGCCAGCAGCCTACTCCGGGACACCTGGAACACCGGGGAGCTGTTTTTT,CASSLLRDTWNTGELFF
13,TRBJ1-5,NA,TRBD1,TRBV7-6,TGTGCCAGCAGTCGGGACAGGGCTCAGCCCCAGCATTTT,CASSRDRAQPQHF
16,TRBJ2-1,few,TRBD2,TRBV28,TGTGCCAGCAGTTCCGTAGTTATTAGCGGGATTAATGAGCAGTTCTTC,CASSSVVISGINEQFF
16,TRBJ2-1,NA,NA,TRBV18,TGTGCCAGCTCACCAATCGGCCCCCCGAGGTACAATGAGCAGTTCTTC,CASSPIGPPRYNEQFF
16,TRBJ1-6,NA,NA,TRBV9,TGTGCCAGCAGCGTAGGAGGGCTACGGTATAATTCACCCCTCCACTTT,CASSVGGLRYNSPLHF
13,TRBJ1-5,NA,NA,TRBV9,TGTGCCAGCAGCGTAGCTACTGGTCAGCCCCAGCATTTT,CASSVATGQPQHF
14,TRBJ1-5,NA,TRBD1,TRBV10-3,TGTGCCATCAGCTTACAGGGGGAAGGTCAGCCCCAGCATTTT,CAISLQGEGQPQHF
12,TRBJ2-1,NA,NA,TRBV28,TGTGCCAGCAGTCTCCCAGGGAATGAGCAGTTCTTC,CASSLPGNEQFF
18,TRBJ1-1,NA,NA,TRBV18,TGTGCCAGCTCACTATACCAACACCCGAGGGGGTCAAACACTGAAGCTTTCTTT,CASSLYQHPRGSNTEAFF
16,TRBJ2-1,NA,TRBD2,TRBV4-1,TGCGCCAGCAGCCAAGAAGTACTAGCGGGAGGGGTAGAGCAGTTCTTC,CASSQEVLAGGVEQFF
17,TRBJ1-1,NA,NA,TRBV19,TGTGCCAGTAGTGGTCAGGTACAGGTCACCTTGAACACTGAAGCTTTCTTT,CASSGQVQVTLNTEAFF
15,TRBJ2-1,NA,NA,TRBV9,TGTGCCGGCAGTCCCGACGGATCTCAGGGACACGAGCAGTTCTTC,CAGSPDGSQGHEQFF
15,TRBJ2-7,NA,NA,TRBV4-2,TGTGCCAGCAGCCAAGTTGGGGGCGGATCCTACGAGCAGTACTTC,CASSQVGGGSYEQYF
15,TRBJ2-3,few,NA,TRBV5-1,TGCGCCAGCAGCTTGGAAGGGGGAGGCACAGATACGCAGTATTTT,CASSLEGGGTDTQYF
15,TRBJ2-7,NA,NA,TRBV19,TGTGCCAGCTCCGTCGGGGAGGTGAGCTCCTACGAGCAGTACTTC,CASSVGEVSSYEQYF
15,TRBJ2-5,NA,NA,TRBV4-1,TGCGCCAGCAGCCAAGATTTTTGGGGCGTTGAGACCCAGTACTTC,CASSQDFWGVETQYF
15,TRBJ1-2,NA,NA,TRBV10-3,TGTGCCATCAGTGGAAGGGGAAGGGGTAACTATGGCTACACCTTC,CAISGRGRGNYGYTF
16,TRBJ2-5,NA,TRBD2,TRBV11-1,TGTGCCAGCAGCTCCCGGACTAGCAGGTATCAAGAGACCCAGTACTTC,CASSSRTSRYQETQYF
14,TRBJ2-5,NA,TRBD2,TRBV7-2,TGTGCCAGCAGCTTCGGGGGGGCCGGGGAGACCCAGTACTTC,CASSFGGAGETQYF
15,TRBJ1-6,NA,TRBD1,TRBV7-8,TGTGCCAGCCGAACGGACAGGCTTGTAAATTCACCCCTCCACTTT,CASRTDRLVNSPLHF
16,TRBJ2-5,NA,TRBD2,TRBV2,TGTGCCAGCAGTGAGTCAGGACTAGGGCCTTTTGTGACCCAGTACTTC,CASSESGLGPFVTQYF
15,TRBJ2-7,NA,TRBD2,TRBV28,TGTGCCAGCAGCCGTGGACTAGCCAGCTCCTACGAGCAGTACTTC,CASSRGLASSYEQYF
14,TRBJ2-5,few,TRBD2,TRBV6-5,TGTGCCAGCAGGCGGAGAGCGGGGGAAGAGACCCAGTACTTC,CASRRRAGEETQYF
15,TRBJ2-3,few,TRBD2,TRBV10-2,TGCGCCAGCAGTGGACTAGCGGGATGGACAGATACGCAGTATTTT,CASSGLAGWTDTQYF
13,TRBJ1-1,NA,NA,TRBV5-6,TGTGCCAGCAGCCTCCGGGACACAACTGAAGCTTTCTTT,CASSLRDTTEAFF
20,TRBJ2-1,NA,TRBD2,TRBV11-2,TGTGCCAGCAGCTTAGAGGCTAGCGGGAGGGCCGACAGTCTCTCCGCTGAGCAGTTCTTC,CASSLEASGRADSLSAEQFF
16,TRBJ1-2,NA,NA,TRBV29-1,TGCAGCGTTGGGGCCTGGGGGGAGGTTATTAACTATGGCTACACCTTC,CSVGAWGEVINYGYTF
15,TRBJ2-7,NA,TRBD2,TRBV28,TGTGCCAGCAGTTTTGGACTAGCGGCCTCCTACGAGCAGTACTTC,CASSFGLAASYEQYF
14,TRBJ2-1,NA,NA,TRBV7-3,TGTGCCAGCAGCTTAGCAGGGGGGTACGATGAGCAGTTCTTC,CASSLAGGYDEQFF
14,TRBJ2-1,NA,TRBD2,TRBV6-5,TGTGCCAGCAGGCTACTAGCGGCCTACAATGAGCAGTTCTTC,CASRLLAAYNEQFF
14,TRBJ1-2,NA,NA,TRBV12-5,TGTGCTAGTGGTTTGCCGGAAACGGGCTATGGCTACACCTTC,CASGLPETGYGYTF
13,TRBJ2-5,NA,NA,TRBV7-6,TGTGCCAGCAGCTTAGCCCAGTCGGGGACCCAGTACTTC,CASSLAQSGTQYF
15,TRBJ2-5,NA,NA,TRBV27,TGTGCCAGCAGACGACGTCGAGGGGGTCAAGAGACCCAGTACTTC,CASRRRRGGQETQYF
14,TRBJ2-1,NA,TRBD2,TRBV30,TGTGCCTGGAGTGTATCGCGGGAGCTAAGTGAGCAGTTCTTC,CAWSVSRELSEQFF